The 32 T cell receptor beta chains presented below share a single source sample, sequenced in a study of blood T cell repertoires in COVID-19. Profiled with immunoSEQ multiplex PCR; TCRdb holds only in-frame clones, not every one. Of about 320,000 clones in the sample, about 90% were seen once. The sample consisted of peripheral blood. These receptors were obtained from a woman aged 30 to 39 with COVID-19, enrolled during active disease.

Here the CDR3 reads CASSSGQVEAFF. The CDR3, as DNA: TGCGCCAGCAGCTCTGGACAGGTTGAAGCTTTCTTT. V gene TRBV5-1 combines with J gene TRBJ1-1, with 7 bases fitting TRBD1. In germline, CDR1 is SGHRS, CDR2 YFSETQ. The CDR3 length is 12 residues. V lost 3 bases and J lost 7; bases outside the gene matches: 3. Drawing the rest from reference TRBV5-1 and TRBJ1-1, the complete variable domain is KAGVTQTPRYLIKTRGQQVTLSCSPISGHRSVSWYQQTPGQGLQFLFEYFSETQRNKGNFPGRFSGRQFSNSRSEMNVSTLELGDSALYLCASSSGQVEAFFGQGTRLTVV.

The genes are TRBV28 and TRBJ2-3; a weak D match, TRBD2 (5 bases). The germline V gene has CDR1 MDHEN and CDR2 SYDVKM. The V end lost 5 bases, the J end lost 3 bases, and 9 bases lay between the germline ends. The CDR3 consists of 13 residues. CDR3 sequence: CASSPEGTDTQYF. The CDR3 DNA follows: TGTGCCAGCAGTCCCGAGGGAACAGATACGCAGTATTTT.

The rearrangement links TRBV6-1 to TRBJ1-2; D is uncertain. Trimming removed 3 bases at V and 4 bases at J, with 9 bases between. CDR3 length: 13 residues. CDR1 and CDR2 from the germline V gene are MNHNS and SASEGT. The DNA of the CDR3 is TGTGCCAGCAGTGACAGGCTGGGCTATGGCTACACCTTC. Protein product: CASSDRLGYGYTF.

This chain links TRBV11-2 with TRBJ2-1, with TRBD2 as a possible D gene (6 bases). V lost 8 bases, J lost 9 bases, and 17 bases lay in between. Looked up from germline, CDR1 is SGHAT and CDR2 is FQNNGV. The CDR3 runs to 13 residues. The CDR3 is CASSDYRDPEQFF. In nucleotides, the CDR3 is TGTGCCAGCTCGGACTACCGCGATCCTGAGCAGTTCTTC. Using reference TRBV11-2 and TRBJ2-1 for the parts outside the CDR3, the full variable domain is EAGVAQSPRYKIIEKRQSVAFWCNPISGHATLYWYQQILGQGPKLLIQFQNNGVVDDSQLPKDRFSAERLKGVDSTLKIQPAKLEDSAVYLCASSDYRDPEQFFGPGTRLTVL.

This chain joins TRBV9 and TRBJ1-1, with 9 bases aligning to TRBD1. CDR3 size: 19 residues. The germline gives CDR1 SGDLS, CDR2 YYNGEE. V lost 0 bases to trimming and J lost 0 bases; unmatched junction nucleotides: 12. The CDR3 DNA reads TGTGCCAGCAGCGTAGGCTTCTTGGGACAGGGTACCATGAACACTGAAGCTTTCTTT. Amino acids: CASSVGFLGQGTMNTEAFF.

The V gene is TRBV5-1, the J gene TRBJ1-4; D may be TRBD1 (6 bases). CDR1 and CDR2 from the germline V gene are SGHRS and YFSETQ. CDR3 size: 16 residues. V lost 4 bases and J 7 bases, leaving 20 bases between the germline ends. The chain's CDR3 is CASSLGQSISGEKLFF. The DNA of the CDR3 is TGCGCCAGCAGCCTCGGACAGTCGATTTCGGGTGAAAAACTGTTTTTT.

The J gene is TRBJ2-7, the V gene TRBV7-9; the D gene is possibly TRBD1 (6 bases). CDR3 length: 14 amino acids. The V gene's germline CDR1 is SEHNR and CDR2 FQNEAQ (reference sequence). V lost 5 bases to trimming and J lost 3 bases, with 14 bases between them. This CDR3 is CASSHRERGYEQYF. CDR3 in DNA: TGTGCCAGCAGCCACAGGGAGAGGGGCTACGAGCAGTACTTC.

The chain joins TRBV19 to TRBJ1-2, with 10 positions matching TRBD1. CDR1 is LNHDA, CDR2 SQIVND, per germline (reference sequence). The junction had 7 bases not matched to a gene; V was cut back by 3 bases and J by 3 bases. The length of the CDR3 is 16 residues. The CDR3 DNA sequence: TGTGCCAGTAGTATCGGTCGGGGACAGGGGTACTATGGCTACACCTTC. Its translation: CASSIGRGQGYYGYTF.

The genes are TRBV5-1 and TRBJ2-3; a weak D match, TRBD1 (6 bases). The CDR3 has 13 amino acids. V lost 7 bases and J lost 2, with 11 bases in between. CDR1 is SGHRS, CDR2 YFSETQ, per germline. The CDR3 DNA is TGCGCCAGCTCGACAGGATACACAGATACGCAGTATTTT. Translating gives CASSTGYTDTQYF.

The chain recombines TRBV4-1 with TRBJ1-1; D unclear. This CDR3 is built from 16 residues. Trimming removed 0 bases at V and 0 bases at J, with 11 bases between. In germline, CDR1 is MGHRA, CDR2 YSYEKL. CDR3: CASSQERGSLNTEAFF. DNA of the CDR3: TGCGCCAGCAGCCAAGAGCGGGGAAGTCTGAACACTGAAGCTTTCTTT.

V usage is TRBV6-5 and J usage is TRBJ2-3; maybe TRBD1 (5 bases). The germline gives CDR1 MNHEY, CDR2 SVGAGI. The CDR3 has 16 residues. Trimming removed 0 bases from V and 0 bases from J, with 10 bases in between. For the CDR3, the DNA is TGTGCCAGCAGTTACTCGGGGCGGTCTAGCACAGATACGCAGTATTTT. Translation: CASSYSGRSSTDTQYF.

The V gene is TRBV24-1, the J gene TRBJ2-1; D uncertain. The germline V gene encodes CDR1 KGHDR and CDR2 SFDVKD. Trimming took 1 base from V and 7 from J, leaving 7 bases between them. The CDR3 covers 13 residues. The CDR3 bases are TGTGCCACCAGTGATTTCGACTCAAATGAGCAGTTCTTC. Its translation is CATSDFDSNEQFF.

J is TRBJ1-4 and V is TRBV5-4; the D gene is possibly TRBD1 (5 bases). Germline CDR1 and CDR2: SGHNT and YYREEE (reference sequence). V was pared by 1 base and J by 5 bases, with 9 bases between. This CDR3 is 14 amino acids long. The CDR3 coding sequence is TGTGCCAGCAGCTTGATGGGGCAGAATGAAAAACTGTTTTTT. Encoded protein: CASSLMGQNEKLFF.

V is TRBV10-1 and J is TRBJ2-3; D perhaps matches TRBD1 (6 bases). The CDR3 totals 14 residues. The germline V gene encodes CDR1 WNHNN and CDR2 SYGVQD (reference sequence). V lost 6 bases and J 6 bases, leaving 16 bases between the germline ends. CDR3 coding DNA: TGCGCCAGCAGGGACAGCGTAGCGAGGGATACGCAGTATTTT. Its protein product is CASRDSVARDTQYF.

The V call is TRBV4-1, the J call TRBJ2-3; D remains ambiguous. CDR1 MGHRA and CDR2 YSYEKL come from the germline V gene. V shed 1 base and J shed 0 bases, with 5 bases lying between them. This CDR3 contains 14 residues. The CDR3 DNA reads TGCGCCAGCAGCCAAGGCAGTAGCACAGATACGCAGTATTTT. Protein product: CASSQGSSTDTQYF.

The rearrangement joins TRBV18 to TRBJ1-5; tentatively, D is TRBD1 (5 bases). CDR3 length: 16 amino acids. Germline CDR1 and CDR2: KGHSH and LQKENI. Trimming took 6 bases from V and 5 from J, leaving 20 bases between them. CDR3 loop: CASSPAGPLRDQPQHF. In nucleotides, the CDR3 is TGTGCCAGCTCCCCCGCAGGGCCCCTCCGCGATCAGCCCCAGCATTTT. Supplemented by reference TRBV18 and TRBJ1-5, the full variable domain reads NAGVMQNPRHLVRRRGQEARLRCSPMKGHSHVYWYRQLPEEGLKFMVYLQKENIIDESGMPKERFSAEFPKEGPSILRIQQVVRGDSAAYFCASSPAGPLRDQPQHFGDGTRLSIL.

The DNA of the CDR3 is TGCGCCAGCAGCTTGGATTTGCGGGCTGAAGCTTTCTTT. Encoded protein: CASSLDLRAEAFF. This rearrangement joins TRBV5-1 to TRBJ1-1, with unresolved D. This CDR3 spans 13 amino acids. Looked up from germline, CDR1 is SGHRS and CDR2 is YFSETQ. Trimming took 0 bases from V and 6 from J, leaving 9 bases between them.

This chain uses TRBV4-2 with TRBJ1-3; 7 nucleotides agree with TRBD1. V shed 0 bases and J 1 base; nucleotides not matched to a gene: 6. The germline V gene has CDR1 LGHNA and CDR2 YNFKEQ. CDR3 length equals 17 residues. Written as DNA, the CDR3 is TGTGCCAGCAGCCAAGACGGCCCGACAGGGTCTGGAAACACCATATATTTT. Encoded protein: CASSQDGPTGSGNTIYF.

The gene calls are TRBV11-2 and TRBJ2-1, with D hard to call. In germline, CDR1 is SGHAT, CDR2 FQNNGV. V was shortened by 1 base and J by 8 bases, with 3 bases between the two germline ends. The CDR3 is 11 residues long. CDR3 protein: CASSLVDEQFF. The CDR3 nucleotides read TGTGCCAGCAGCTTAGTCGATGAGCAGTTCTTC. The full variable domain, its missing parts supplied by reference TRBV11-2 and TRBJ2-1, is EAGVAQSPRYKIIEKRQSVAFWCNPISGHATLYWYQQILGQGPKLLIQFQNNGVVDDSQLPKDRFSAERLKGVDSTLKIQPAKLEDSAVYLCASSLVDEQFFGPGTRLTVL.

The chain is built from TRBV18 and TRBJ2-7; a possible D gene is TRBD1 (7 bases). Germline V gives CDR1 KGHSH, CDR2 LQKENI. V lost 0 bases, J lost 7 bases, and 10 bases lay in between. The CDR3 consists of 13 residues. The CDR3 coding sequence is TGTGCCAGCTCACCACCACAGGGGAGGGAGCAGTACTTC. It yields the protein CASSPPQGREQYF. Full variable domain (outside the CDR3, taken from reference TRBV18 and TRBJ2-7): NAGVMQNPRHLVRRRGQEARLRCSPMKGHSHVYWYRQLPEEGLKFMVYLQKENIIDESGMPKERFSAEFPKEGPSILRIQQVVRGDSAAYFCASSPPQGREQYFGPGTRLTVT.

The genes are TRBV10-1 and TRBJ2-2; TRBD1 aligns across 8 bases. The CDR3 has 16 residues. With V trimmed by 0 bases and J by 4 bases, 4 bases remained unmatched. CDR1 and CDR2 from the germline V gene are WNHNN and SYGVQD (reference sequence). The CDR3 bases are TGCGCCAGCAGTGAGTCCTTACAGGGGGGCACCGGGGAGCTGTTTTTT. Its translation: CASSESLQGGTGELFF.

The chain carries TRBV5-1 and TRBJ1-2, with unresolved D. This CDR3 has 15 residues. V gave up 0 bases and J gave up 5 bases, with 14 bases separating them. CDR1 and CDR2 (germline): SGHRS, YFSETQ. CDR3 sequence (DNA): TGCGCCAGCAGCTTGGGGGAGGTCCGAGGGTATGGCTACACCTTC. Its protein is CASSLGEVRGYGYTF.

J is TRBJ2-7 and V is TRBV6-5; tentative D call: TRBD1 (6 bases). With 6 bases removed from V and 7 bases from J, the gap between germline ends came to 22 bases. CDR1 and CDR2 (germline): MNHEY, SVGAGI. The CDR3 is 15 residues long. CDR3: CASSPLLTGFNEQYF. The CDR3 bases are TGTGCCAGCAGCCCACTCCTAACAGGGTTCAATGAGCAGTACTTC.

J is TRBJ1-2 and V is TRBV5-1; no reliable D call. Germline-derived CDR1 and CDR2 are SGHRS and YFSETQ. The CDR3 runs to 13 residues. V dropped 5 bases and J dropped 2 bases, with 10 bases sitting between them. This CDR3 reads CASRVAENYGYTF. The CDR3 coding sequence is TGCGCCAGCAGGGTCGCGGAGAACTATGGCTACACCTTC. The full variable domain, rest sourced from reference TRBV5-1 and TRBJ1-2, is KAGVTQTPRYLIKTRGQQVTLSCSPISGHRSVSWYQQTPGQGLQFLFEYFSETQRNKGNFPGRFSGRQFSNSRSEMNVSTLELGDSALYLCASRVAENYGYTFGSGTRLTVV.

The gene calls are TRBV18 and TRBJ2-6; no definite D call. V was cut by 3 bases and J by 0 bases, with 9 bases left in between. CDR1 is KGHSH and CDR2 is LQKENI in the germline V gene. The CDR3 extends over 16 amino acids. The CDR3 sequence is CASSPSRRSGANVLTF. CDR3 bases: TGTGCCAGCTCACCGAGCAGGCGCTCTGGGGCCAACGTCCTGACTTTC. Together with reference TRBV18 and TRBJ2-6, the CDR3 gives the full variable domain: NAGVMQNPRHLVRRRGQEARLRCSPMKGHSHVYWYRQLPEEGLKFMVYLQKENIIDESGMPKERFSAEFPKEGPSILRIQQVVRGDSAAYFCASSPSRRSGANVLTFGAGSRLTVL.

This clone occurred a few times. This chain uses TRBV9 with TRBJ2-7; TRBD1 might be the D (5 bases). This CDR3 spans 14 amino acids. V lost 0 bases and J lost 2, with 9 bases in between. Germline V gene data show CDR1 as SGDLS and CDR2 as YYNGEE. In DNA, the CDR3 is TGTGCCAGCAGCGTAGGTCCAGGGCCCTACGAGCAGTACTTC. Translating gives CASSVGPGPYEQYF.

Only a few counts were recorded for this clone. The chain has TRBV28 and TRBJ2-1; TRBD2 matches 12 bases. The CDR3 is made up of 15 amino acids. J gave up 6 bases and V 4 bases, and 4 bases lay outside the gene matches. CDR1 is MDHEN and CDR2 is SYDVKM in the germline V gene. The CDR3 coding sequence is TGTGCCAGCAGTTCCCTAGCGGGGGGGTCCAATGAGCAGTTCTTC. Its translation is CASSSLAGGSNEQFF.

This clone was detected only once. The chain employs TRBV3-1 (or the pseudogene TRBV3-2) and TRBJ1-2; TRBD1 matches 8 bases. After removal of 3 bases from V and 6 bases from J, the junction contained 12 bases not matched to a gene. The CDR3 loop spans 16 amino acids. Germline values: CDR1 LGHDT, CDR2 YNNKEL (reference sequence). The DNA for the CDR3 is TGTGCCAGCAGCCAGCTCTTACAGGGGGGAAAGAATGGCTACACCTTC. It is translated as CASSQLLQGGKNGYTF.

For the CDR3, the DNA is TGTGCCAGCAGCCAAGACAGACTGAGCTCTGGAAACACCATATATTTT. Protein: CASSQDRLSSGNTIYF. The chain has TRBV3-1 (or the pseudogene TRBV3-2) and TRBJ1-3; D remains unclear. Germline values: CDR1 LGHDT, CDR2 YNNKEL (reference sequence). This CDR3 contains 16 residues. The V and J ends lost 0 bases and 0 bases respectively, with 9 bases between them.

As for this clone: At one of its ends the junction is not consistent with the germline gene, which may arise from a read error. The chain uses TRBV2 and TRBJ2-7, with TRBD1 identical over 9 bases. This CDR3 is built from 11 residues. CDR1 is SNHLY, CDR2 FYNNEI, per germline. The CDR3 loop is CASQRGTGSNF. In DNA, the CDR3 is TGTGCCAGCCAACGTGGGACAGGGTCTAACTTC. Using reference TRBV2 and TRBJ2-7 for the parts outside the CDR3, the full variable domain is EPEVTQTPSHQVTQMGQEVILRCVPISNHLYFYWYRQILGQKVEFLVSFYNNEISEKSEIFDDQFSVERPDGSNFTLKIRSTKLEDSAMYFCASQRGTGSNFGPGTRLTVT.

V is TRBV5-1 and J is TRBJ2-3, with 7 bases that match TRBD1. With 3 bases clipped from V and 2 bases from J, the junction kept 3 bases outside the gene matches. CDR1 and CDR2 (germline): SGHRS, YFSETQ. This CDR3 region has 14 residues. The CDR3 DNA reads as TGCGCCAGCAGCTCCGACAGGGTCACAGATACGCAGTATTTT. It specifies CASSSDRVTDTQYF.

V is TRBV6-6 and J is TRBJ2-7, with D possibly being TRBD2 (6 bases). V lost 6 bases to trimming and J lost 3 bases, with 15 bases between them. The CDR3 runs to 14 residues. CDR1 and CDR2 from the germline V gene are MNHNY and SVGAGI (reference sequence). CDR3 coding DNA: TGTGCCAGCAGCCCCCGCCCGGGGGACTACGAGCAGTACTTC. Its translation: CASSPRPGDYEQYF.